This entry concerns a single T cell receptor (beta chain). The sample belongs to a study of T-cell memory formation after mild COVID-19. About the study: Across donors, TCR clusters were largely donor specific.

CDR1 GTSNPN and CDR2 SVGIG come from the germline V gene (reference sequence). The V end lost 3 bases, the J end lost 0 bases, and 8 bases lay between the germline ends. This CDR3 has 13 residues. Barcoded TCR alpha and TCR beta cDNA libraries with UMIs came from 5'RACE using constant-segment primers. TCRdb independently ran MiXCR on the 5' RACE reads; one entry per CDR3 protein. This table has a few hundred thousand distinct CDR3 sequences, 20% to 25% appearing once. Sequencing was performed on PBMCs or a T cell subset sorted from them (not recorded which). The clonotype comes from an adult woman who had mild COVID-19 (a few samples of this study predate the infection). Cell type and time point are not known. The genes are TRBV30 and TRBJ1-2; D not resolved. Here the CDR3 reads CAWRWKTNYGYTF. The DNA of the CDR3 is TGTGCCTGGAGATGGAAGACTAACTATGGCTACACCTTC.